This T cell receptor (beta chain) was documented in a study of T cell responses to AZD1222 COVID-19 vaccine. The wider study: Second-dose recipients at about 4 or about 12 weeks were treated as one pooled group.

On this clone itself: What it binds is unknown.

From germline, CDR1 is LGHDT and CDR2 YNNKEL (reference sequence). The CDR3 is 13 residues long. Trimming removed 1 base from V and 5 bases from J, with 8 bases in between. Points from the study as a whole: Among the donors, most were white British and more were female, and clonal diversity was possibly underestimated. Only 5 or 6 AZD1222 recipients were seropositive at baseline.

Data came from immunoSEQ multiplex PCR; TCRdb stores just in-frame clones and leaves some out. The repertoire holds 130,000 or so clones, with 85% to 95% as singletons. V gene TRBV3-1 (or the pseudogene TRBV3-2) combines with J gene TRBJ1-1; no definite D call. Sequencing used peripheral blood, obtained on day 0 of AZD1222 vaccination. The sequence was obtained from an adult in good health. The CDR3 spells CASSQGGWTEAFF. The CDR3 DNA is TGTGCCAGCAGCCAAGGGGGTTGGACTGAAGCTTTCTTT.